These T cell receptor beta chains were read from a single sample in a study of cytomegalovirus exposure and HLA in healthy donors. Some clones are missing from TCRdb's copy, which holds only in-frame ones; the method was immunoSEQ multiplex PCR. Of approximately 110,000 clones in the sample, over 60% were seen once. Sequencing was performed on PBMCs. All receptors derive from a human donor in good health. CDR3s include the opening cysteine and the closing phenylalanine or tryptophan. D genes are given only for firm matches. A row's size may be missing; if present it is once, few, many or a size class.

j_call clone_size d_call v_call cdr3_nt cdr3_aa
TRBJ2-1 few TRBD2 TRBV10-3 TGTGCCATCAAGGGACTAGCCGACTACAATGAGCAGTTCTTC CAIKGLADYNEQFF
TRBJ1-5 - TRBD1 TRBV19 TGTGCCAGTAGTATTCAAGGACAGGGGCCGAATCAGCCCCAGCATTTT CASSIQGQGPNQPQHF
TRBJ2-7 once TRBD1 TRBV27 TGTGCCAGCACCCGACAGGGACCATCCTACGAGCAGTACTTC CASTRQGPSYEQYF
TRBJ2-3 - TRBD2 TRBV27 TGTGCCAGCTCCCTTTCTTTTGGGACTAGTCCGTATTTT CASSLSFGTSPYF
TRBJ2-5 - - TRBV2 TGTGCCAGCAGTCAGGGGGGAGAGACCCAGTACTTC CASSQGGETQYF
TRBJ1-1 - - TRBV10-2 TGCGCCAGCAGGCTCAGGGGTACGGTCACTGAAGCTTTCTTT CASRLRGTVTEAFF
TRBJ1-2 - TRBD1 TRBV7-8 TGTGCCAGCAGCTTCCAAGGGACAGGCGATAACTATGGCTACACCTTC CASSFQGTGDNYGYTF
TRBJ2-2 - TRBD2 TRBV10-1 TGCGCCAGCAGTGAGTCCCCAGCGGGAGGGCCAGTCCCTGCCGGGGAGCTGTTTTTT CASSESPAGGPVPAGELFF
TRBJ2-7 few TRBD1 TRBV5-6 TGTGCCAGCAGCATCCGGACAGGGTTATCCTACGAGCAGTACTTC CASSIRTGLSYEQYF
TRBJ2-3 - - TRBV4-1 TGCGCCAGCAGCCAAGATAGGGGCTACCCAGATACGCAGTATTTT CASSQDRGYPDTQYF
TRBJ2-7 few - TRBV5-1 TGCGCCAGCAGCTTGGATCAGGGGGGTTCCTACGAGCAGTACTTC CASSLDQGGSYEQYF
TRBJ2-5 few TRBD2 TRBV2 TGTGCCAGCACCCAGTTCTTGGCGGGAGGTGGAGGTGGAGAGACCCAGTACTTC CASTQFLAGGGGGETQYF
TRBJ2-5 - - TRBV7-9 TGTGCCAGCAGCCTGGGCGCGGGGAGTCGAGAGACCCAGTACTTC CASSLGAGSRETQYF
TRBJ2-2 few - TRBV19 TGTGCCAGTAGTATAGTGGCCGGCGGAGCCAACACCGGGGAGCTGTTTTTT CASSIVAGGANTGELFF
TRBJ1-5 few - TRBV28 TGTGCCACCTGTAAGGGGGGGCCTAGCAATCAGCCCCAGCATTTT CATCKGGPSNQPQHF
TRBJ2-7 few - TRBV7-2 TGTGCCAGCAGCTTAATGGTGTTGGCAGGGCGAGACGAGCAGTACTTC CASSLMVLAGRDEQYF
TRBJ2-7 - - TRBV6-1 TGTGCCAGCACCTCTGGCCAGGGCCATTACTACGAGCAGTACTTC CASTSGQGHYYEQYF
TRBJ1-4 once TRBD1 TRBV27 TGTGCCAGCAGTTTTTCCCCGGACAGGGTAGCTGAAAAACTGTTTTTT CASSFSPDRVAEKLFF
TRBJ1-1 - TRBD1 TRBV5-1 TGCGCCAGCAGCTCGCAGACAGGGTTGAACACTGAAGCTTTCTTT CASSSQTGLNTEAFF
TRBJ1-3 - - TRBV6-6 TGTGCCAGCAGCCTCCCGGAGTACTCTGGAAACACCATATATTTT CASSLPEYSGNTIYF
TRBJ2-2 - TRBD2 TRBV6-5 TGTGCCAGCAAGGGGACTAGCGGGAGTGGGGAGCTGTTTTTT CASKGTSGSGELFF
TRBJ2-3 - - TRBV2 TGTGCCAGCAGAAGGGGCGGTACGCAGTATTTT CASRRGGTQYF
TRBJ1-1 few - TRBV14 TGTGCCAGCAGCCTCCGGGACACCCCTAACACTGAAGCTTTCTTT CASSLRDTPNTEAFF
TRBJ2-2 - TRBD2 TRBV28 TGTGCCAGCAGTTTCCGGACTAGCGGGAGTACCGGGGAGCTGTTTTTT CASSFRTSGSTGELFF
TRBJ1-2 once - TRBV7-2 TGTGCCAGCAGCCCGACAAAGGGCAGGGATGGCTACACCTTC CASSPTKGRDGYTF
TRBJ2-5 - TRBD1 TRBV9 TGTGCCAGCAGCCCTAGGGACAGGGGAAAAGAGACCCAGTACTTC CASSPRDRGKETQYF
TRBJ1-5 - TRBD1 TRBV19 TGTGCCAGTAACGCCGGACAGGGGGCAGGTAGGGGCAATCAGCCCCAGCATTTT CASNAGQGAGRGNQPQHF
TRBJ2-7 - - TRBV28 TGTGCCAGCAGCCTATCATTCGCAGGGGAGGGCGAGCAGTACTTC CASSLSFAGEGEQYF
TRBJ1-3 - - TRBV10-3 TGTGCCATCAGTGCGGCAGACGTGACAAGCTCTGGAAACACCATATATTTT CAISAADVTSSGNTIYF
TRBJ2-7 - TRBD1 TRBV4-1 TGCGCCAGCAGCCAAGTTAGACAGGGGCTCGAGCAGTACTTC CASSQVRQGLEQYF
TRBJ2-7 - TRBD2 TRBV28 TGTGCCAGCAGCCCCACTAGCGGGAGCAGCTACGAGCAGTACTTC CASSPTSGSSYEQYF
TRBJ2-1 few TRBD2 TRBV7-3 TGTGCCAGCAGCTTACAAAGCGGGAGGAATCGTTACAATGAGCAGTTCTTC CASSLQSGRNRYNEQFF
TRBJ1-4 - TRBD1 TRBV9 TGTGCCAGCAGCCCCCGTGGACAGGGGAATGAAAAACTGTTTTTT CASSPRGQGNEKLFF
TRBJ2-3 - - TRBV27 TGTGCCAGCAGCTTGGGACTGTACACAGATACGCAGTATTTT CASSLGLYTDTQYF
TRBJ2-3 - - TRBV29-1 TGCAGCGTTGGGGGCAGGACAGAGAAGCCCGCCAGCACAGATACGCAGTATTTT CSVGGRTEKPASTDTQYF
TRBJ2-7 - - TRBV21-1 TGTGCCAGCAGCAAAGGGACTAGCGGGAGCTACGAGCAGTACTTC CASSKGTSGSYEQYF
TRBJ2-1 - TRBD2 TRBV7-6 TGTGCCAGCAGCTCAAGGACTAGCGGGAGGGGGGATGAGCAGTTCTTC CASSSRTSGRGDEQFF
TRBJ2-2 - - TRBV19 TGTGCCAGTAGTGCCACAGGGTTTCGGGGAACCGGGGAGCTGTTTTTT CASSATGFRGTGELFF
TRBJ1-2 - TRBD1 TRBV6-1 TGTGCCAGCACCCCCGGGACAGGTTCGCGGTACACCTTC CASTPGTGSRYTF
TRBJ2-6 - - TRBV5-1 TGCGCCAGCAGCCGGATGGGAGCAGGGACAGGGGCCAACGTCCTGACTTTC CASSRMGAGTGANVLTF
TRBJ2-7 once TRBD1 TRBV2 TGTGCCAGCAGTGTTGGGACAGGGGGGAGTGAGCAGTACTTC CASSVGTGGSEQYF
TRBJ2-1 medium-sized - TRBV5-1 TGCGCCAGCAGCTTGGGGGCAGCTTACAATGAGCAGTTCTTC CASSLGAAYNEQFF
TRBJ2-3 - TRBD2 TRBV10-1 TGCGCCAGCAGTGAAAACCTAGCGGGGCTCACAGATACGCAGTATTTT CASSENLAGLTDTQYF
TRBJ1-2 once TRBD1 TRBV25-1 TGTGCCAGCACGCCGGGACAGGGGCATGGCTACACCTTC CASTPGQGHGYTF
TRBJ1-2 few - TRBV28 TGTGCCAGCAGCTCAGTCTATGGCTACACCTTC CASSSVYGYTF
TRBJ1-3 once - TRBV11-3 TGTGCCAGCAGCTTAGACGGCTCTGGAAACACCATATATTTT CASSLDGSGNTIYF
TRBJ1-5 - - TRBV7-2 TGTGCCAGCAGCTTAGCGTCCCGATCCCTAAATCAGCCCCAGCATTTT CASSLASRSLNQPQHF
TRBJ2-3 - TRBD1 TRBV18 TGTGCCAGCTCGCCTAACAGGGGGCCGGTAACAGATACGCAGTATTTT CASSPNRGPVTDTQYF
TRBJ1-1 - TRBD1 TRBV5-1 TGCGCCAGCAGCTTGGGGGACAGGCCGGCTTTCTTT CASSLGDRPAFF
TRBJ2-1 few TRBD2 TRBV7-6 TGTGCCAGCACACCCGGAGGCGGGAGGAGTGAGCAGTTCTTC CASTPGGGRSEQFF